This T cell receptor (beta chain) emerged from a study of T cell responses to AZD1222 COVID-19 vaccine. Broader study findings: Repertoire sampling happened only post peak T cell response. An increase in Spike-specific TCR breadth and depth was observed after two AZD1222 doses. Donor demographics were predominantly white British with a female majority; clonal diversity may be underestimated. The CD4 TCRs associated with vaccination extended across spike and predominated at 160-218 and 743-854.

The CDR3 runs to 15 residues. Germline V lookup: CDR1 SGHTA, CDR2 FQGNSA. With 4 bases clipped from V and 1 base from J, the junction kept 4 bases outside the gene matches. Clones were read by immunoSEQ multiplex PCR, and TCRdb kept only the in-frame ones, dropping some. The sample gives 90,000 to 110,000 clones, around 90% of which show up once; 4.5% to 6.5% is in the top ten. On this clone itself: Its specificity is not known.

The V gene is TRBV7-2, the J gene TRBJ1-1; 9 nucleotides match TRBD1. This TCR derives from an adult in good health. Sample: peripheral blood, taken on day 0 of AZD1222 vaccination. CDR3 nucleotides: TGTGCCAGCAGCTACAGGACAGGGGCGAACACTGAAGCTTTCTTT. Protein sequence: CASSYRTGANTEAFF.